Below, 5 T cell receptor beta chains from the same sample are listed, as sequenced in a study of T cells in Graves' hyperthyroidism and ophthalmopathy. TCR beta CDR3 sequences were amplified from RNA transcripts. The HTBI set primed first-round TCR CDR3 RT-PCR. In TCRdb, the multiplex PCR reads were re-called with MiXCR into one record per CDR3 protein. The profile covers about 420,000 distinct CDR3 sequences, with about an eighth appearing a single time and 4% to 6.5% taken by the ten largest. Sequenced material: blood. These receptors were collected from a woman under 30 with Graves' hyperthyroidism.

This clonotype was counted many times. J is TRBJ1-2 and V is TRBV13, with unresolved D. The CDR3 has 13 amino acids. Per germline, CDR1 PRHDT and CDR2 FYEKMQ (reference sequence). The V and J ends lost 5 bases and 8 bases respectively, with 15 bases between them. DNA for the CDR3: TGTGCCAGCAGCCTCACCAGCGAGGGCGGCTACACCTTC. It codes for CASSLTSEGGYTF.

This clonotype was found many times. The gene calls are TRBV20-1 and TRBJ2-5, with TRBD2 matching over 11 bases. The CDR3 loop spans 16 amino acids. Germline V CDR1 and CDR2: DFQATT, SNEGSKA (reference sequence). Germline trimming cut 0 bases from V and 5 bases from J; bases unmatched to any gene: 8. The CDR3 spells CSARDILAGVTETQYF. DNA of the CDR3: TGCAGTGCTAGAGATATACTAGCGGGAGTAACTGAGACCCAGTACTTC.

V usage is TRBV9 and J usage is TRBJ2-2; D may be TRBD2 (7 bases). V was clipped by 4 bases and J by 3 bases, with 22 bases between them. The CDR3 contains 18 residues. Germline CDR1 reads SGDLS; CDR2 reads YYNGEE. This CDR3 is CASSHLITGRADTGELFF. The CDR3, as DNA: TGTGCCAGCAGCCACCTGATTACAGGGAGGGCGGACACCGGGGAGCTGTTTTTT.

The chain has TRBV29-1 and TRBJ2-7, with D perhaps TRBD1 (5 bases). Trimming pared 0 bases from V and 2 bases from J, leaving 11 bases between. The V gene's germline CDR1 is SQVTM and CDR2 ANQGSEA. The CDR3 totals 14 residues. This CDR3 is CSVEDGDSPYEQYF. The CDR3 bases are TGCAGCGTTGAAGATGGCGACAGTCCCTACGAGCAGTACTTC.

This clonotype was seen ten or more times. V is TRBV6-1 and J is TRBJ2-7, with a weak D call TRBD1 (6 bases). The CDR3 consists of 15 residues. The germline V and J ends were trimmed by 8 bases and 2 bases, with 19 bases remaining between them. Germline V gives CDR1 MNHNS, CDR2 SASEGT. CDR3 in amino acids: CASGVWRQGPYEQYF. The CDR3 DNA is TGTGCCAGCGGGGTCTGGAGGCAGGGGCCCTACGAGCAGTACTTC.